The next 14 T cell receptor beta chains were all read from a single sample in a study of post-analysis software for immune sequencing data (dated by TCRdb to between 2014 and 2016). Libraries came from PCR. Sequenced using an Illumina HiSeq 2500. To reduce PCR and sequencing biases, unique molecular identifiers were built into the TCR beta cDNA libraries. TCRdb reprocessed the public reads (quality trimming at Q25 with fastp, clone calling with MiXCR) and kept in-frame beta chains. Identical CDR3 proteins give one entry, which carries the most common genes and DNA. The sample table lists 700,000 to 800,000 distinct CDR3 sequences, about 27% of them with a count of one. The ten most abundant clones make up approximately 0.55% of the sample. No antigen has been identified for these receptors. Findings and caveats that apply to the study as a whole: Significantly higher frequencies in patients than in controls were found for several TRBV segments, including TRBV5-6, TRBV5-1 and TRBV20-1.

The sample was blood. These receptors were obtained from a girl aged 10-17 years with multiple sclerosis.

This chain joins TRBV4-2 and TRBJ1-2; no clear D. The V and J ends lost 4 bases and 7 bases respectively, with 13 bases between them. This CDR3 spans 13 amino acids. Looked up from germline, CDR1 is LGHNA and CDR2 is YNFKEQ. CDR3 sequence: CASSLGSSGGYTF. In DNA form, the CDR3 reads TGTGCCAGCAGCCTGGGGTCTTCGGGTGGCTACACCTTC.

As DNA, the CDR3 is TGCAGCTTCACGGGACAGGGCGACTATGGCTACACCTTC. Translating gives CSFTGQGDYGYTF. This chain connects TRBV29-1 to TRBJ1-2; 9 nucleotides match TRBD1. V was pared by 8 bases and J by 3 bases, with 7 bases of the junction left unmatched. Germline CDR1 reads SQVTM; CDR2 reads ANQGSEA. The CDR3 extends over 13 amino acids.

This clonotype was seen a few times. Since a much larger clone is just one base distant, this may be a read error. The V and J genes are TRBV27 and TRBJ2-7; 8 nucleotides match TRBD2. The CDR3 runs to 14 residues. Per germline, CDR1 MNHEY and CDR2 SMNVEV (reference sequence). CDR3 loop: CTSAPLAVNYEQYF. The CDR3 bases are TGTACCAGCGCACCACTAGCGGTAAACTACGAGCAGTACTTC.

There are a few counts of this clonotype. The genes are TRBV3-1 and TRBJ2-7; 12 bases align to TRBD2. Trimming cost V 8 bases and J 2 bases; bases outside gene matches: 7. CDR1 is LGHDT, CDR2 YNNKEL, per germline (reference sequence). The CDR3 sequence is 15 residues long. CDR3 nucleotide sequence: TGTGCCAGCCAGCGGGGACTAGCGGGTACCTACGAGCAGTACTTC. Its protein product is CASQRGLAGTYEQYF.

The gene calls are TRBV6-2 or TRBV6-3 and TRBJ1-2; the match to TRBD1 covers 9 bases. Trimming at V came to 2 bases and at J to 4 bases, leaving 8 bases not matched to a gene. Germline V gene lookup returns CDR1 MNHEY and CDR2 SVGEGT. This CDR3 has 16 residues. The CDR3 sequence is CASSYNSGQGIYGYTF. The DNA for the CDR3 is TGTGCCAGCAGTTACAACTCCGGACAGGGGATCTATGGCTACACCTTC.

V and J are TRBV13 and TRBJ1-6, with 8 nucleotides matching TRBD1. Germline values: CDR1 PRHDT, CDR2 FYEKMQ (reference sequence). The J segment lost 14 bases and the V segment lost 5 bases, leaving 11 bases of the junction unmatched. CDR3 length: 14 amino acids. In nucleotides, the CDR3 is TGTGCCAGCAGCAAGGGCAGGGGGCATATCACCCTCCACTTT. This translates into CASSKGRGHITLHF.

The chain joins TRBV5-1 to TRBJ2-3; D tentatively reads TRBD1 or TRBD2 (5 bases each). The CDR3 is 15 residues long. Trimming pared 4 bases from V and 6 bases from J, leaving 18 bases between. Germline CDR1 is SGHRS and CDR2 is YFSETQ. The CDR3 here is CASSRGDPTRDTQYF. CDR3 DNA sequence: TGCGCCAGCAGCAGAGGGGACCCCACACGGGATACGCAGTATTTT. The full variable domain, in which reference TRBV5-1 and TRBJ2-3 provide the parts outside the CDR3, is KAGVTQTPRYLIKTRGQQVTLSCSPISGHRSVSWYQQTPGQGLQFLFEYFSETQRNKGNFPGRFSGRQFSNSRSEMNVSTLELGDSALYLCASSRGDPTRDTQYFGPGTRLTVL.

The chain is built from TRBV10-3 and TRBJ2-5; D not resolved. Trimming took 4 bases from V and 5 from J, leaving 11 bases between them. The CDR3 is made up of 13 amino acids. In germline, CDR1 is ENHRY, CDR2 SYGVKD. CDR3 bases: TGTGCCATCAGTGCGGACCTTTCGGAGACCCAGTACTTC. Translation gives CAISADLSETQYF.

The chain combines TRBV11-2 with TRBJ2-3, with TRBD2 matching over 8 bases. V dropped 1 base and J dropped 5; count of bases not matched to a gene: 2. Germline V gene data show CDR1 as SGHAT and CDR2 as FQNNGV. The CDR3 is made up of 14 amino acids. CDR3 amino acids: CASSLGAGVDTQYF. CDR3 DNA: TGTGCCAGCAGCTTAGGAGCGGGAGTAGATACGCAGTATTTT.

The chain couples TRBV21-1 to TRBJ2-1; the table's D gene call, TRBD1, was not cross checked with the DNA. TRBV21-1 is noted as a pseudogene. The CDR3 extends over 14 amino acids. The CDR3 protein is CASSNGDGGPEQFF. The CDR3 nucleotides read TGTGCCAGCAGCAACGGGGACGGTGGACCTGAGCAGTTCTTC.

V gene TRBV27 combines with J gene TRBJ1-2; 9 bases map to TRBD1. Germline CDR1 reads MNHEY; CDR2 reads SMNVEV (reference sequence). V lost 8 bases, J lost 4 bases, and 8 bases stayed unmatched. The CDR3 is 14 amino acids. The CDR3 DNA reads as TGTGCCAGCCAGAAACAGGGGGCAGGCTATGGCTACACCTTC. This translates into CASQKQGAGYGYTF.

This clonotype was counted between two and nine times. The chain links TRBV10-3 to TRBJ2-7; D gene ambiguous. Germline CDR1 ENHRY, CDR2 SYGVKD. The length of the CDR3 is 14 residues. V was clipped by 0 bases and J by 0 bases, with 6 bases between them. The CDR3 loop is CAISESQSSYEQYF. The CDR3 bases are TGTGCCATCAGTGAGTCACAGAGCTCCTACGAGCAGTACTTC.

Ten or more counts support this clonotype. The V gene is TRBV29-1, the J gene TRBJ2-4; D remains unclear. Germline lookup yields CDR1 SQVTM and CDR2 ANQGSEA. This CDR3 is built from 13 residues. Deletions cut 7 bases from V and 0 bases from J, with 10 bases between. CDR3 bases: TGCAGCGCAACCACGCTAGCCAAAAACATTCAGTACTTC. Amino acids: CSATTLAKNIQYF.

This clonotype was seen a handful of times. The chain combines TRBV29-1 with TRBJ2-5; 11 positions match TRBD1. Trimming took 6 bases from V and 4 from J; bases not matched to a gene: 10. The CDR3 contains 15 residues. Germline assignment: CDR1 SQVTM and CDR2 ANQGSEA. CDR3 sequence reads: CSVPKLGTGGETQYF. CDR3 sequence (DNA): TGCAGCGTCCCTAAACTGGGGACAGGGGGAGAGACCCAGTACTTC.